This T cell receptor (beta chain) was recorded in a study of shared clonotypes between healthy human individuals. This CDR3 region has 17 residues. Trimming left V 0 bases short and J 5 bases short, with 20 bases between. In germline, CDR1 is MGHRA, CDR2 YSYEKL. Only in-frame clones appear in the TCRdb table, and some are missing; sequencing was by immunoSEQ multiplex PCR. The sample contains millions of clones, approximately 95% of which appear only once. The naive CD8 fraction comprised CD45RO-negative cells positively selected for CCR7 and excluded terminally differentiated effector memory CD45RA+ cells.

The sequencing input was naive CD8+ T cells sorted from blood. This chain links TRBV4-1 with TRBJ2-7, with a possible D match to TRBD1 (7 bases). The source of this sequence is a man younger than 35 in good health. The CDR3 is CASSQDVGQSSAHEQYF. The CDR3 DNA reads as TGCGCCAGCAGCCAAGATGTGGGACAGTCTAGCGCCCACGAGCAGTACTTC.